The 10 T cell receptor beta chains in this list originate from one sample, sequenced in a study of shared clonotypes between healthy human individuals. The assay was immunoSEQ multiplex PCR, and TCRdb's table has in-frame clones only and misses some. The table has 550,000 to 800,000 clones, roughly 87% seen once. Sequencing input: memory CD8+ T cells from PBMCs. Subset meaning: CD45RO+ cells pooled with CCR7-negative TemRA cells. The receptors come from a young man in good health. Some clones in this sample may be carry-over from other donors' samples.

This clone was picked up a small number of times. The DNA for the CDR3 is TGTGCCAGCAGCGTAGGTCGGGTTTCAGCTAACTATGGCTACACCTTC. This encodes CASSVGRVSANYGYTF. V gene TRBV9 combines with J gene TRBJ1-2; D is undetermined. V shed 0 bases and J shed 0 bases, with 12 bases lying between them. Germline V CDR1 and CDR2: SGDLS, YYNGEE. This CDR3 spans 16 amino acids.

The gene calls are TRBV9 and TRBJ2-1; 10 nucleotides match TRBD2. J was trimmed by 7 bases and V by 2 bases; bases with no gene match: 9. The CDR3 sequence is 16 residues long. Germline V lookup: CDR1 SGDLS, CDR2 YYNGEE. Written as DNA, the CDR3 is TGTGCCAGCAGCGTCGTACCTAGCGGGAGATTGAATGAGCAGTTCTTC. The encoded protein is CASSVVPSGRLNEQFF.

This chain connects TRBV7-2 to TRBJ1-2; D remains unclear. The ends were cut back, 1 base at V and 6 bases at J, with 18 bases in the middle. Germline CDR1 is SGHTA and CDR2 is FQGNSA. This CDR3 has 16 residues. CDR3 sequence reads: CASSLDSRWGWDGYTF. The CDR3 nucleotides are TGTGCCAGCAGCTTAGATTCCCGCTGGGGATGGGATGGCTACACCTTC.

In this sample, this clone turned up a few times. The chain is built from TRBV11-2 and TRBJ1-1; D remains unclear. Germline CDR1 reads SGHAT; CDR2 reads FQNNGV. The CDR3 runs 13 residues. The V end was cut by 4 bases, the J end by 3 bases, with 9 bases between. Here the CDR3 DNA reads TGTGCCAGCAGCTCCGGGTGGGACACTGAAGCTTTCTTT. This encodes CASSSGWDTEAFF.

Only one count was recorded for this clone. The CDR3 region is CASSQGQGLPPPTDTQYF. CDR3 sequence (DNA): TGTGCCAGCTCCCAGGGACAGGGACTACCCCCTCCCACAGATACGCAGTATTTT. The V gene is TRBV18, the J gene TRBJ2-3; TRBD1 matches at 9 bases. The CDR3 has 18 residues. Per germline, CDR1 KGHSH and CDR2 LQKENI. The V gene end was trimmed by 6 bases and the J gene end by 2 bases; junction bases not matched to a gene: 15.

The chain has TRBV28 and TRBJ2-1; TRBD1 agrees at 8 bases. The CDR3 extends over 15 amino acids. J was trimmed by 6 bases and V by 3 bases; bases with no gene match: 7. The germline CDR1 and CDR2 sequences are MDHEN and SYDVKM. CDR3 nucleotide sequence: TGTGCCAGCAGTTTCGCAGGGGGCTGGGTCAATGAGCAGTTCTTC. Residues: CASSFAGGWVNEQFF.

The chain recombines TRBV19 with TRBJ2-7; D is uncertain. Between the trimmed V and J ends, which lost 10 bases and 6 bases, there was a span of 13 bases. This CDR3 spans 11 amino acids. Germline V gene lookup returns CDR1 LNHDA and CDR2 SQIVND (reference sequence). The CDR3 bases are TGTGCCACGAGACGTTCTGGCGAGCAGTACTTC. It codes for CATRRSGEQYF.

On this clone itself: The same CDR3 is also encoded by other DNA sequences in this sample. The chain links TRBV27 to TRBJ1-2; 12 bases map to TRBD1. The ends lost 5 bases at V and 4 bases at J; junction bases unmatched: 5. The CDR3 is made up of 15 amino acids. Germline CDR1 reads MNHEY; CDR2 reads SMNVEV (reference sequence). As DNA, the CDR3 is TGTGCCAGCAGTCCGGGGACAGGGGGCGGCTATGGCTACACCTTC. Translated: CASSPGTGGGYGYTF.

The chain joins TRBV27 to TRBJ2-4; 8 bases are shared with TRBD1. Germline loops: CDR1 MNHEY, CDR2 SMNVEV (reference sequence). The junction had 6 bases not matched to a gene; V was cut back by 0 bases and J by 8 bases. This CDR3 has 15 amino acids. The CDR3, as DNA: TGTGCCAGCAGTTTATCCTGGACAGGGCGCTACATTCAGTACTTC. The encoded protein is CASSLSWTGRYIQYF.

V usage is TRBV7-8 and J usage is TRBJ1-1; D is ambiguous. Trimming pared 3 bases from V and 1 base from J, leaving 6 bases between. CDR1 and CDR2 (germline): SGHVS, FQNEAQ. The CDR3 extends over 13 amino acids. CDR3 sequence reads: CASSFTPNTEAFF. For the CDR3, the DNA is TGTGCCAGCAGCTTCACACCGAACACTGAAGCTTTCTTT.